What follows are 29 T cell receptor beta chains derived from one specimen sequenced in a study of Ad26.COV2.S vaccination and SARS-CoV-2 variants. Using immunoSEQ multiplex PCR, the repertoire was profiled, and TCRdb retains in-frame clones only, with some absent. The table records roughly 400,000 clones, roughly 91% of them present only once. As for treatment: some 20 received Ad26.COV2.S at low or high dose, single or two shots; a few received placebo; per-sample allocation not given. After the first vaccine or placebo injection, samples were drawn on day 63. Specimen: peripheral blood, collected in a trial of Ad26.COV2.S vaccine versus placebo. These receptors were obtained from a person aged 18-65 years who received the Ad26.COV2.S COVID-19 vaccine or a placebo.

This chain joins TRBV6-2 or TRBV6-3 and TRBJ2-7, with 9 bases lining up with TRBD1. The CDR3 has 16 residues. J lost 4 bases, V lost 5 bases, and 12 bases had no gene match. Germline V CDR1 and CDR2: MNHEY, SVGEGT. The CDR3 coding sequence is TGTGCCAGCAGTACTTATCCGGGACAGGGAAAATACGAGCAGTACTTC. Its protein product is CASSTYPGQGKYEQYF.

The J gene is TRBJ2-3, the V gene TRBV7-3; 10 nucleotides agree with TRBD2. Germline CDR1 is SGHTA and CDR2 is FQGTGA. V dropped 2 bases and J dropped 3; count of bases not matched to a gene: 2. This CDR3 is built from 15 residues. CDR3 protein: CASSLQTSGTDTQYF. CDR3 sequence (DNA): TGTGCCAGCAGCTTACAGACTAGCGGGACAGATACGCAGTATTTT.

The chain combines TRBV5-4 with TRBJ2-1; 16 bases are shared with TRBD2. The germline gives CDR1 SGHNT, CDR2 YYREEE (reference sequence). The CDR3 length is 16 residues. The V segment lost 5 bases and the J segment 8 bases; nucleotides outside the gene matches: 7. The CDR3 sequence is CASRRLGTSGRDEQFF. CDR3 nucleotide sequence: TGTGCCAGCAGGAGGCTCGGGACTAGCGGGAGGGATGAGCAGTTCTTC.

The J gene is TRBJ2-1, the V gene TRBV7-2; D tentatively fits TRBD1 or TRBD2 (6 bases each). The V gene lost 4 bases and the J gene lost 6 bases, with 16 bases spanning the gap. Per germline, CDR1 SGHTA and CDR2 FQGNSA. This CDR3 is 15 amino acids long. CDR3 amino acids: CASSSPGGLGNEQFF. The CDR3 DNA reads TGTGCCAGCAGCTCCCCCGGGGGCTTGGGCAATGAGCAGTTCTTC.

The V gene is TRBV19, the J gene TRBJ2-7, with a possible D match to TRBD2 (6 bases). CDR3 length: 15 amino acids. Germline V lookup: CDR1 LNHDA, CDR2 SQIVND (reference sequence). The V and J ends lost 3 bases and 2 bases respectively, with 14 bases between them. The CDR3 loop is CASSMDGTGAYEQYF. CDR3 in DNA: TGTGCCAGTAGTATGGATGGGACGGGGGCCTACGAGCAGTACTTC.

A word on this clone: One end of the junction fails to match germline, which may point to a read error. The chain has TRBV19 and TRBJ2-6, with D uncertain. Germline lookup yields CDR1 LNHDA and CDR2 SQIVND (reference sequence). This CDR3 is built from 13 residues. CDR3 nucleotides: TGTGCCAGTAATATAGAAGGGGCCAACGTCCTGACTTTC. This codes for CASNIEGANVLTF.

This chain joins TRBV24-1 and TRBJ2-2; D call uncertain. V was trimmed by 7 bases and J by 4 bases, leaving 9 bases between them. There are 13 residues in the CDR3. Germline assignment: CDR1 KGHDR and CDR2 SFDVKD. The CDR3, as DNA: TGTGCCACCAGAAGGACCCGCACCGGGGAGCTGTTTTTT. Its protein product is CATRRTRTGELFF.

The rearrangement links TRBV12-2 to TRBJ2-3; no check of the table's D call, TRBD2, against the DNA was made. TRBV12-2 has pseudogene status. This CDR3 is 23 amino acids long. The CDR3 reads CASRLACGGQGPSGGSSTDTQYF. The CDR3 coding sequence is TGTGCAAGTCGCTTAGCCTGCGGGGGACAGGGTCCTAGCGGGGGATCTAGCACAGATACGCAGTATTTT.

The genes are TRBV3-1 (or the pseudogene TRBV3-2) and TRBJ2-2, with 13 bases matching TRBD2. J lost 1 base, V lost 4 bases, and 9 bases had no gene match. The CDR3 extends over 19 amino acids. The V gene's germline CDR1 is LGHDT and CDR2 YNNKEL (reference sequence). DNA of the CDR3: TGTGCCAGCAGCCCTCTGACTAGCGGGAGGTTATTGAACACCGGGGAGCTGTTTTTT. Amino acid sequence: CASSPLTSGRLLNTGELFF.

The chain combines TRBV29-1 with TRBJ2-2; 7 nucleotides align to TRBD1. Germline V gene data show CDR1 as SQVTM and CDR2 as ANQGSEA. J was trimmed by 0 bases and V by 3 bases; bases with no gene match: 4. The CDR3 is 15 amino acids. The CDR3 DNA sequence: TGCAGCGTTGACCTGGGACAGACGAACACCGGGGAGCTGTTTTTT. It yields the protein CSVDLGQTNTGELFF.

This chain links TRBV7-2 with TRBJ1-5; 7 positions match TRBD1. The germline V gene encodes CDR1 SGHTA and CDR2 FQGNSA. The CDR3 is made up of 13 amino acids. V dropped 3 bases and J dropped 7; count of bases not matched to a gene: 3. CDR3 loop: CASSLGTEQPQHF. The CDR3 DNA sequence: TGTGCCAGCAGCTTGGGGACAGAACAGCCCCAGCATTTT.

The chain has TRBV6-5 and TRBJ2-7; D gene unclear. The CDR3 sequence is 13 residues long. Between the trimmed V and J ends, which lost 6 bases and 0 bases, there was a span of 9 bases. Per germline, CDR1 MNHEY and CDR2 SVGAGI. CDR3 nucleotides: TGTGCCAGCAGCTTCTCCCCCTCCTACGAGCAGTACTTC. Its translation: CASSFSPSYEQYF.

V usage is TRBV5-4 and J usage is TRBJ1-2; D is possibly TRBD1 (5 bases). The length of the CDR3 is 14 residues. Trimming stripped 0 bases from V and 5 bases from J, with 11 bases between. CDR1 and CDR2 from the germline V gene are SGHNT and YYREEE (reference sequence). The CDR3 region is CASSLDGTAYGYTF. In DNA, the CDR3 is TGTGCCAGCAGCTTGGATGGGACGGCTTATGGCTACACCTTC.

CDR3 DNA: TGTGCCAGCAGTTTCATCCGAGGGGATGAGCAGTTCTTC. It is translated as CASSFIRGDEQFF. The rearrangement links TRBV28 to TRBJ2-1, with D perhaps given as TRBD1 or TRBD2 (5 bases each). The germline V and J ends were trimmed by 3 bases and 8 bases, with 11 bases remaining between them. The CDR3 totals 13 residues. Germline V CDR1 and CDR2: MDHEN, SYDVKM.

The V call is TRBV28, the J call TRBJ2-1; 11 positions agree with TRBD2. V lost 6 bases and J lost 7; bases outside the gene matches: 2. The CDR3 sequence is 13 residues long. Germline V gene lookup returns CDR1 MDHEN and CDR2 SYDVKM. CDR3 coding DNA: TGTGCCAGCAGCAGACTAGCGGGAAATGAGCAGTTCTTC. The encoded protein is CASSRLAGNEQFF.

The chain couples TRBV6-4 to TRBJ1-2, with D maybe TRBD1 (5 bases). Trimming took off 8 bases at V and 5 bases at J, with 18 bases between the two ends. The V gene's germline CDR1 is MRHNA and CDR2 SNTAGT. This CDR3 region has 14 residues. The CDR3 region has the DNA TGTGCCAGCTCCCCAGCCCCGGGACTTTATGGCTACACCTTC. Its protein product is CASSPAPGLYGYTF.

Remarks on this clone: Other DNA sequences in the sample encode the same CDR3. The chain couples TRBV7-3 to TRBJ2-1; 8 bases are shared with TRBD2. V lost 4 bases and J lost 7; bases outside the gene matches: 3. Looked up from germline, CDR1 is SGHTA and CDR2 is FQGTGA. This CDR3 is built from 13 residues. CDR3 amino acids: CASSSGLANEQFF. The CDR3 coding sequence is TGTGCCAGCAGCTCCGGACTAGCAAATGAGCAGTTCTTC. Variable domain in full (rest from reference TRBV7-3 and TRBJ2-1): GAGVSQTPSNKVTEKGKYVELRCDPISGHTALYWYRQSLGQGPEFLIYFQGTGAADDSGLPNDRFFAVRPEGSVSTLKIQRTERGDSAVYLCASSSGLANEQFFGPGTRLTVL.

CDR3 region: CASSGGRSYEQYF. In nucleotides, the CDR3 is TGTGCCAGCAGTGGAGGGAGATCCTACGAGCAGTACTTC. The chain joins TRBV2 to TRBJ2-7; D perhaps matches TRBD2 (5 bases). With 4 bases removed from V and 1 base from J, the gap between germline ends came to 8 bases. The V gene's germline CDR1 is SNHLY and CDR2 FYNNEI. This CDR3 has 13 residues.

The chain is built from TRBV28 and TRBJ1-1; maybe TRBD1 (5 bases). From germline, CDR1 is MDHEN and CDR2 SYDVKM. This CDR3 comprises 13 residues. Trimming pared 4 bases from V and 5 bases from J, leaving 11 bases between. CDR3 nucleotides: TGTGCCAGCAGTTCCAGGGTTGGGACTGAAGCTTTCTTT. It encodes CASSSRVGTEAFF.

The chain employs TRBV7-8 and TRBJ2-5; 8 bases are shared with TRBD1. Germline V gene lookup returns CDR1 SGHVS and CDR2 FQNEAQ. The length of the CDR3 is 15 residues. V lost 1 base, J lost 2 bases, and 3 bases stayed unmatched. Written as DNA, the CDR3 is TGTGCCAGCAGCTTAGTAGGACAGGGTCAAGAGACCCAGTACTTC. This translates into CASSLVGQGQETQYF.

The chain has TRBV27 and TRBJ1-2; 8 bases fit TRBD1. V shed 4 bases, J shed 3 bases, and the junction held 10 bases outside the gene matches. Germline V gene data show CDR1 as MNHEY and CDR2 as SMNVEV (reference sequence). CDR3 length: 16 amino acids. The CDR3 coding sequence is TGTGCCAGCAGTTCAACCCGGACAGGGACCGACTATGGCTACACCTTC. Translating gives CASSSTRTGTDYGYTF.

The chain carries TRBV5-1 and TRBJ2-7; D remains ambiguous. From germline, CDR1 is SGHRS and CDR2 YFSETQ. Between the trimmed V and J ends, which lost 2 bases and 0 bases, there was a span of 9 bases. The CDR3 spans 14 residues. CDR3 in amino acids: CASSLGRSSYEQYF. The CDR3, as DNA: TGCGCCAGCAGCTTAGGACGGAGCTCCTACGAGCAGTACTTC.

The chain joins TRBV19 to TRBJ2-3, with D perhaps TRBD1 or TRBD2 (6 bases each). The length of the CDR3 is 16 residues. Between the trimmed V and J ends, which lost 1 base and 2 bases, there was a span of 13 bases. CDR1 is LNHDA, CDR2 SQIVND, per germline (reference sequence). CDR3 loop: CASSIGSGASTDTQYF. The CDR3 DNA sequence: TGTGCCAGTAGTATAGGATCGGGGGCGTCCACAGATACGCAGTATTTT. The whole variable domain, filled in from reference TRBV19 and TRBJ2-3, reads DGGITQSPKYLFRKEGQNVTLSCEQNLNHDAMYWYRQDPGQGLRLIYYSQIVNDFQKGDIAEGYSVSREKKESFPLTVTSAQKNPTAFYLCASSIGSGASTDTQYFGPGTRLTVL.

The chain recombines TRBV11-1 with TRBJ2-7, with D possibly being TRBD1 (6 bases). From germline, CDR1 is SGHAT and CDR2 FQDESV (reference sequence). The CDR3 sequence is 14 residues long. V lost 1 base, J lost 4 bases, and 11 bases lay in between. For the CDR3, the DNA is TGTGCCAGCAGCTTAGACAGGGCAGGATACGAGCAGTACTTC. Translated: CASSLDRAGYEQYF.

The gene calls are TRBV25-1 and TRBJ2-7, with a possible D match to TRBD2 (6 bases). The CDR3 has 12 amino acids. Trimming left V 4 bases short and J 9 bases short, with 13 bases between. Germline CDR1 MGHDK, CDR2 SYGVNS. The CDR3 is CASSGSGVVQYF. CDR3 bases: TGTGCCAGCAGTGGATCGGGAGTTGTGCAGTACTTC.

The J gene is TRBJ2-7, the V gene TRBV4-3; no clear D. Germline CDR1 reads LGHNA; CDR2 reads YSLEER. The CDR3 has 13 amino acids. V was pared by 0 bases and J by 5 bases, with 8 bases between. The CDR3 DNA follows: TGCGCCAGCAGCCAAGATAGAGACCACGAGCAGTACTTC. Protein: CASSQDRDHEQYF.

The gene calls are TRBV5-4 and TRBJ2-5, with D possibly matching TRBD1 (6 bases). CDR1 is SGHNT, CDR2 YYREEE, per germline (reference sequence). Between the trimmed V and J ends, which lost 2 bases and 7 bases, there was a span of 18 bases. The CDR3 length is 15 residues. CDR3 residues: CASSFSKGEIRTQYF. The DNA for the CDR3 is TGTGCCAGCAGCTTCTCCAAGGGGGAAATCAGGACCCAGTACTTC.

This clone was picked up one time. Other DNA sequences in the sample encode the same CDR3. V and J are TRBV7-9 and TRBJ2-1; D not resolved. Germline CDR1 SEHNR, CDR2 FQNEAQ (reference sequence). The ends were cut back, 1 base at V and 0 bases at J, with 4 bases in the middle. The CDR3 consists of 14 residues. DNA for the CDR3: TGTGCCAGCAGCTTAGTACGCTCCTACAATGAGCAGTTCTTC. Its translation is CASSLVRSYNEQFF. Looking up the rest from reference TRBV7-9 and TRBJ2-1 gives the full variable domain: DTGVSQNPRHKITKRGQNVTFRCDPISEHNRLYWYRQTLGQGPEFLTYFQNEAQLEKSRLLSDRFSAERPKGSFSTLEIQRTEQGDSAMYLCASSLVRSYNEQFFGPGTRLTVL.

The rearrangement joins TRBV6-5 to TRBJ1-1; D is perhaps TRBD1 (5 bases). This CDR3 is built from 15 residues. Germline V gives CDR1 MNHEY, CDR2 SVGAGI. V was trimmed by 1 base and J by 1 base, leaving 10 bases between them. The CDR3 loop is CASSYWGRRNTEAFF. In DNA form, the CDR3 reads TGTGCCAGCAGTTACTGGGGACGGCGGAACACTGAAGCTTTCTTT.